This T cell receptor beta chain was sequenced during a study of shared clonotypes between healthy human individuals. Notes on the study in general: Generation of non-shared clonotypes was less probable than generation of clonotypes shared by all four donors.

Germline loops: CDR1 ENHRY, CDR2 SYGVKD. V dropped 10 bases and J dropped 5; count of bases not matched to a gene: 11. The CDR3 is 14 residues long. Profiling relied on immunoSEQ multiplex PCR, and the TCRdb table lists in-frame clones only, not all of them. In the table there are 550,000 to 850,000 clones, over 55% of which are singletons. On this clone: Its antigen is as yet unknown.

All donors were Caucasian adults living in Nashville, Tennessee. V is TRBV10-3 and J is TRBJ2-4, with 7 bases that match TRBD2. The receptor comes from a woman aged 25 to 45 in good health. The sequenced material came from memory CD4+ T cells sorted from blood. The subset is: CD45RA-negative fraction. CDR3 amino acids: CATSRGVSENIQYF. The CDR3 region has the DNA TGTGCCACCTCCCGGGGGGTGTCCGAAAACATTCAGTACTTC.